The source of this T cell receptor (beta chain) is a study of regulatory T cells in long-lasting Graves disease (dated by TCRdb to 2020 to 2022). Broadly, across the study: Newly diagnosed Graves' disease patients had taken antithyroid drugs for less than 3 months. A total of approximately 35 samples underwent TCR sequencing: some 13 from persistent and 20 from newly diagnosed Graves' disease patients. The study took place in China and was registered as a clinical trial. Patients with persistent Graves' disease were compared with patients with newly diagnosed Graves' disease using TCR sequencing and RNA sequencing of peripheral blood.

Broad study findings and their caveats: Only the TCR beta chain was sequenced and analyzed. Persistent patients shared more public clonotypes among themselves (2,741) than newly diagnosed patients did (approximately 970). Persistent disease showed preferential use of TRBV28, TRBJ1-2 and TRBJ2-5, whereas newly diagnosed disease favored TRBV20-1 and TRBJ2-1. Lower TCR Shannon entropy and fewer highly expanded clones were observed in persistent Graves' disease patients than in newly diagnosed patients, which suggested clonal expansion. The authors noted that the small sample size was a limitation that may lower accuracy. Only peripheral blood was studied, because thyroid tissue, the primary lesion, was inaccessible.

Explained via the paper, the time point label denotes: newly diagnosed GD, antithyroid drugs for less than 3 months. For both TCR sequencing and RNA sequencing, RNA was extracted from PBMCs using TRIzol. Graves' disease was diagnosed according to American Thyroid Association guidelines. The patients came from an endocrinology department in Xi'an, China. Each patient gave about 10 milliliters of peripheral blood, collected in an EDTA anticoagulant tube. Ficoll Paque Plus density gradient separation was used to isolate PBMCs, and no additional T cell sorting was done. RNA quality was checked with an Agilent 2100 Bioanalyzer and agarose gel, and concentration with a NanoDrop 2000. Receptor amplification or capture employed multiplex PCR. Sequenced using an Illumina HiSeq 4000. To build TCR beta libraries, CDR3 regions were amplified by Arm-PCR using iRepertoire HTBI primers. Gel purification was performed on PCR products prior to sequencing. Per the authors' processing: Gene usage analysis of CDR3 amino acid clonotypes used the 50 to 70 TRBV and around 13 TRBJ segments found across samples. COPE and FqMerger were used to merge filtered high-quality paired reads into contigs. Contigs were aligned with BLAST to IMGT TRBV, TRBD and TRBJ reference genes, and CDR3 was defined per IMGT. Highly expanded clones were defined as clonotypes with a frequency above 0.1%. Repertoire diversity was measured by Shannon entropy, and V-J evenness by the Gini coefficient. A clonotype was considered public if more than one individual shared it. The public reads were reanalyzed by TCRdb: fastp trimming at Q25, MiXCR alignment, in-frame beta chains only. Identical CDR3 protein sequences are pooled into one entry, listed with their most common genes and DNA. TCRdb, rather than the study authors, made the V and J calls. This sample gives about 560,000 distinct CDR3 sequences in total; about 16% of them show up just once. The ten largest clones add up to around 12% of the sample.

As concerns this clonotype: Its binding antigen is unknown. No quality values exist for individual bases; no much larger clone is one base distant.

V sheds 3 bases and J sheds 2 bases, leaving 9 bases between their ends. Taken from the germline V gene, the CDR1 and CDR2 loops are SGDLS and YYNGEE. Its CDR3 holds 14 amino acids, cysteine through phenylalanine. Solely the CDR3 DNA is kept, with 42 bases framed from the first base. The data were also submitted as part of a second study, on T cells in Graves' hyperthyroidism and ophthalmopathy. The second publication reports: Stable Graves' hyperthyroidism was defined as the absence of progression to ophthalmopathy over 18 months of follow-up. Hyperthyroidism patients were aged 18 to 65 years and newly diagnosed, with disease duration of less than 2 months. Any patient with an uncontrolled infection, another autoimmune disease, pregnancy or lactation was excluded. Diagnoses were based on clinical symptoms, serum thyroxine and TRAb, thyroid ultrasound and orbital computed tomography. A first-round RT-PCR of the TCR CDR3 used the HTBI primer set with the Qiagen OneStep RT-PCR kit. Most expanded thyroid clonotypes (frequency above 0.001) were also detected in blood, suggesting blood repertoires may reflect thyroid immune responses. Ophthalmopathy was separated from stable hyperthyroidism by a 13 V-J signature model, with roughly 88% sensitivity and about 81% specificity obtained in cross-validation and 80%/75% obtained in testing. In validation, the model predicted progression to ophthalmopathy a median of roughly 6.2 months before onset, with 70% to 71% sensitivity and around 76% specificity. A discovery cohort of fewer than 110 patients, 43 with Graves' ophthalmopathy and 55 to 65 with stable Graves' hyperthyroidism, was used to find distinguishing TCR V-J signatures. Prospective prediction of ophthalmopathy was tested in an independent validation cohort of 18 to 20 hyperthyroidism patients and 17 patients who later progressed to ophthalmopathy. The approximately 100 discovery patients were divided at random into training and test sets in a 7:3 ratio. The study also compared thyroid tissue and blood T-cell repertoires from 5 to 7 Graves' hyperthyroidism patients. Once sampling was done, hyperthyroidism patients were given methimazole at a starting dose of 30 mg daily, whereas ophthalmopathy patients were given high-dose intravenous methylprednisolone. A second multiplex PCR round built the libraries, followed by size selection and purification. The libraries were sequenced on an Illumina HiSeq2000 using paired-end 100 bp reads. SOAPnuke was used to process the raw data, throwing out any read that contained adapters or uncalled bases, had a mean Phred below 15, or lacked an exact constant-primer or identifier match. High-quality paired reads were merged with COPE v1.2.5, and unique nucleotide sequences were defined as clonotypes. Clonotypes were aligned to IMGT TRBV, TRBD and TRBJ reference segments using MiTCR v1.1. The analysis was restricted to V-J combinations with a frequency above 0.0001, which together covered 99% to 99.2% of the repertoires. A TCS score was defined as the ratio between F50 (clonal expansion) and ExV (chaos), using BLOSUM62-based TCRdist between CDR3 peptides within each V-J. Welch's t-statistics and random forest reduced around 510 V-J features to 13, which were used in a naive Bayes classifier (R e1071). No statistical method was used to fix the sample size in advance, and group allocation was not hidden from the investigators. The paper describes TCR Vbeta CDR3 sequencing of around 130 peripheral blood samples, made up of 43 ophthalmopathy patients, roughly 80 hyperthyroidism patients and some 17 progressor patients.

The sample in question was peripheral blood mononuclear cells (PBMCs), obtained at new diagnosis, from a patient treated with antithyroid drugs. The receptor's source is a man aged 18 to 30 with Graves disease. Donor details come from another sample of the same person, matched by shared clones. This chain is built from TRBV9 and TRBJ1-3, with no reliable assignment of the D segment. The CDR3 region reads CASSAMRAGNTIYF. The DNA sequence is TGTGCCAGCAGCGCTATGAGGGCTGGAAACACCATATATTTT.